Given below is one T cell receptor beta chain in context. Its antigen is not known. This entry belongs to a study of response to subunit inactivated influenza vaccine. Findings and limits, study-wide: Seasonal influenza vaccination, on each occasion, was suggested by the authors to recruit few new T cells.

The CDR3 consists of 11 residues. Germline CDR1 MDHEN, CDR2 SYDVKM. Trimming stripped 2 bases from V and 10 bases from J, with 6 bases between. One entry per CDR3 protein, called by TCRdb with MiXCR from the RT-PCR reads. The table includes just under 550,000 distinct CDR3 sequences, under 25% detected once. This same sample was also part of a study on T cells expressing NK-cell markers. That work states: The authors made TCR beta cDNA libraries by 5'RACE template switching. This switching added a universal primer site and UMIs. One of eight sequenced donors was HCMV-seronegative; the other seven were seropositive. Six donors carried dominant NKG2C+ clonotypes that made up roughly 1.0-8% of their CD8+ T cells.

This material consisted of CD4+ T cells sorted from PBMCs, taken about 13 days after vaccination. The clonotype comes from a man aged 50-59 years who received an inactivated influenza vaccine. The J gene is TRBJ2-1, the V gene TRBV28; D is unclear. The DNA of the CDR3 is TGTGCCAGCAGTTTAACCGACGAGCAGTTCTTC. It translates to CASSLTDEQFF.